This TCR beta chain was captured by sequencing in a study of shared clonotypes between healthy human individuals. The method was immunoSEQ multiplex PCR; TCRdb's version includes in-frame clones alone and lacks a portion of them. This table holds about 330,000 clones, over 65% found once. The CDR3 has 14 amino acids. Germline V gives CDR1 SGHRS, CDR2 YFSETQ. V lost 2 bases and J lost 0, with 3 bases in between. Sequencing used memory CD4+ T cells sorted from blood. Subset indicated: CD45RA-negative fraction. This chain uses TRBV5-1 with TRBJ2-6; D gene ambiguous. The TCR sequence derives from a man aged 25 to 40 in good health. DNA of the CDR3: TGCGCCAGCAGCTTTGACTCTGGGGCCAACGTCCTGACTTTC. Translating gives CASSFDSGANVLTF.